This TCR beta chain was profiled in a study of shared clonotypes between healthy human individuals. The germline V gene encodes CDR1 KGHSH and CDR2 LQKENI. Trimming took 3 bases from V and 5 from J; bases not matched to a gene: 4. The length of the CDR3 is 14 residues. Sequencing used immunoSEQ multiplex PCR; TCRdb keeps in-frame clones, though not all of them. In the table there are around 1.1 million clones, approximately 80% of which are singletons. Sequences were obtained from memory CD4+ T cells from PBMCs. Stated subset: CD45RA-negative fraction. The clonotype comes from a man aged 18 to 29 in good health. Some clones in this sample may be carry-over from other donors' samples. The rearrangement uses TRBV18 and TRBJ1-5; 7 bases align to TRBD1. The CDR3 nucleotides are TGTGCCAGCTCACCCTCCGGGACAGATCAGCCCCAGCATTTT. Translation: CASSPSGTDQPQHF.